The clone carrying this T cell receptor (beta chain) was found a few times. Its specificity is unknown. This sample is drawn from a study of post-analysis software for immune sequencing data. General study points: Pronounced co-clustering by F measure was evident among identically batched samples. Controls had lower frequencies than patients of a handful of TRBV segments, which included TRBV5-6, TRBV5-1 and TRBV20-1.

The V end was cut by 6 bases, the J end by 10 bases, with 16 bases between. Germline loops: CDR1 KGHSH, CDR2 LQKENI. The CDR3 has 13 amino acids. cDNA libraries for TCR beta contained unique molecular identifiers. TCRdb re-called the PCR reads through MiXCR, storing one row per CDR3 protein. The table has 650,000 to 900,000 distinct CDR3 sequences, 40% to 55% seen once; the top ten hold roughly 4.4%. This sequence joins TRBV18 and TRBJ2-1; D may be TRBD1 (5 bases). Sequencing input: blood. This receptor was identified in a girl between 5 and 17 years old with multiple sclerosis. CDR3: CASSRTGLSEQFF. The CDR3, as DNA: TGTGCCAGCTCCCGCACAGGTCTGAGCGAGCAGTTCTTC.